The 26 T cell receptor beta chains listed next were all sequenced from one sample in a study of response to subunit inactivated influenza vaccine. TCRdb passed the RT-PCR reads through MiXCR, listing each CDR3 protein once. The data contain around 500,000 distinct CDR3 sequences, approximately 11% of them singletons. The specimen was PBMCs from blood, collected roughly 45 days after vaccination. The receptors come from a man aged 50-60 years who received an inactivated influenza vaccine.

The rearrangement joins TRBV24-1 to TRBJ2-1; 16 positions match TRBD2. From germline, CDR1 is KGHDR and CDR2 SFDVKD. The CDR3 length is 19 residues. The V and J ends lost 2 bases and 4 bases, in that order; junction bases with no gene match: 7. As DNA, the CDR3 is TGTGCCACCAGTGATTCATGGGGACTAGCGGGAGGGAGTTACAATGAGCAGTTCTTC. Its protein product is CATSDSWGLAGGSYNEQFF.

This clonotype was counted only a few times. V and J are TRBV5-4 and TRBJ2-1; D is unresolved. Germline-derived CDR1 and CDR2 are SGHNT and YYREEE (reference sequence). V gave up 0 bases and J gave up 8 bases, with 6 bases separating them. This CDR3 is 12 amino acids long. CDR3 residues: CASSLVSHEQFF. The CDR3, as DNA: TGTGCCAGCAGCTTGGTGTCACATGAGCAGTTCTTC.

This clonotype appeared a few times. The CDR3 spells CASSPPLAGVGEQYF. The CDR3 DNA reads TGTGCCAGCAGCCCCCCCTTAGCGGGAGTCGGCGAGCAGTACTTC. This chain uses TRBV7-2 with TRBJ2-7; 9 nucleotides agree with TRBD2. Per germline, CDR1 SGHTA and CDR2 FQGNSA. V shed 5 bases, J shed 6 bases, and the junction held 11 bases outside the gene matches. The CDR3 has 15 residues. The full variable domain, completed using reference TRBV7-2 and TRBJ2-7, is GAGVSQSPSNKVTEKGKDVELRCDPISGHTALYWYRQSLGQGLEFLIYFQGNSAPDKSGLPSDRFSAERTGGSVSTLTIQRTQQEDSAVYLCASSPPLAGVGEQYFGPGTRLTVT.

The CDR3 coding sequence is TGCGCCAGCAGCTTGGAGGGACAGGGGTGGGGTCAAGAGACCCAGTACTTC. It encodes CASSLEGQGWGQETQYF. The chain recombines TRBV5-1 with TRBJ2-5, with 10 bases aligning to TRBD1. The germline V gene has CDR1 SGHRS and CDR2 YFSETQ. With V trimmed by 0 bases and J by 2 bases, 7 bases remained unmatched. The CDR3 totals 17 residues.

This clonotype has only a few counts. The V gene is TRBV6-1, the J gene TRBJ2-6; D is perhaps TRBD2 (6 bases). The CDR3 is 15 residues long. Germline V CDR1 and CDR2: MNHNS, SASEGT. Trimming cost V 6 bases and J 0 bases, with 9 bases left between them. In nucleotides, the CDR3 is TGTGCCAGCAGGAGGAGGGGCTCTGGGGCCAACGTCCTGACTTTC. Its protein product is CASRRRGSGANVLTF.

This clonotype was observed a handful of times. The gene calls are TRBV9 and TRBJ2-3, with 10 bases aligning to TRBD2. This CDR3 comprises 16 residues. CDR1 is SGDLS, CDR2 YYNGEE, per germline. After removal of 3 bases from V and 4 bases from J, the junction contained 8 bases not matched to a gene. Here the CDR3 reads CASSDSFGTSADTQYF. DNA of the CDR3: TGTGCCAGCAGCGACTCCTTTGGGACTAGCGCAGATACGCAGTATTTT.

This clonotype was seen a few times. The genes are TRBV11-2 and TRBJ2-5; 11 bases match TRBD2. Germline CDR1 and CDR2: SGHAT and FQNNGV. V shed 3 bases, J shed 4 bases, and the junction held 13 bases outside the gene matches. The CDR3 length is 18 residues. CDR3 bases: TGTGCCAGCAGCTTCGGGACTAGCGGTGTCGAGCGTCCAGAGACCCAGTACTTC. It translates to CASSFGTSGVERPETQYF.

The rearrangement uses TRBV7-8 and TRBJ1-5, with no clear D. Trimming removed 0 bases at V and 0 bases at J, with 6 bases between. The germline gives CDR1 SGHVS, CDR2 FQNEAQ. This CDR3 comprises 15 residues. The CDR3 nucleotides are TGTGCCAGCAGCTTAGCGGCCCTTAGCAATCAGCCCCAGCATTTT. This gives the protein CASSLAALSNQPQHF.

This clonotype came up a few times. The chain couples TRBV28 to TRBJ2-2, with 8 bases that match TRBD2. Trimming took 8 bases from V and 4 from J; bases not matched to a gene: 3. The CDR3 extends over 13 amino acids. Germline V gene data show CDR1 as MDHEN and CDR2 as SYDVKM. The CDR3 region has the DNA TGTGCCAGCCATAGCGGGGTCACCGGGGAGCTGTTTTTT. Protein sequence: CASHSGVTGELFF. The full variable domain, completed using reference TRBV28 and TRBJ2-2, is DVKVTQSSRYLVKRTGEKVFLECVQDMDHENMFWYRQDPGLGLRLIYFSYDVKMKEKGDIPEGYSVSREKKERFSLILESASTNQTSMYLCASHSGVTGELFFGEGSRLTVL.

This clonotype has just a few counts. The rearrangement uses TRBV12-3 or TRBV12-4 and TRBJ2-5; D is perhaps TRBD2 (6 bases). The CDR3 has 15 residues. Trimming took off 6 bases at V and 2 bases at J, with 16 bases between the two ends. CDR3 nucleotide sequence: TGTGCCAGCAGCCATAGAAGACTAGATCAAGAGACCCAGTACTTC. It is translated as CASSHRRLDQETQYF.

Details on this clonotype: This may be a read error: a much more frequent sequence differs by one nucleotide. This sequence joins TRBV10-3 and TRBJ2-5, with TRBD1 as a possible D gene (6 bases). Between the trimmed V and J ends, which lost 6 bases and 1 base, there was a span of 6 bases. CDR1 is ENHRY and CDR2 is SYGVKD in the germline V gene. The CDR3 sequence is 12 residues long. The CDR3 nucleotides are TGTGCCATCAGGGACAGCCAAGAGACCCAGTACTTC. Translating it yields CAIRDSQETQYF.

In its sample, this clonotype was seen many times. This sequence joins TRBV12-3 or TRBV12-4 and TRBJ2-5; D may be TRBD1 (5 bases). The CDR3 spans 14 residues. V lost 1 base, J lost 5 bases, and 11 bases lay in between. The CDR3 DNA reads TGTGCCAGCAGTTTAGGTGGGGCTGGCGAGACCCAGTACTTC. Protein: CASSLGGAGETQYF.

This clonotype was counted ten times or more. The chain employs TRBV7-9 and TRBJ2-1; TRBD2 matches 7 bases. The CDR3 contains 13 residues. From germline, CDR1 is SEHNR and CDR2 FQNEAQ (reference sequence). V shed 5 bases and J 7 bases; nucleotides not matched to a gene: 5. CDR3 DNA: TGTGCCAGCAGCGGGACTACTAGAAATGAGCAGTTCTTC. Its protein product is CASSGTTRNEQFF.

This clonotype was detected a few times. The CDR3 nucleotides read TGTGCCAGCAGTCCCGTGGACAGGGGGTTCACTGAAGCTTTCTTT. Its protein is CASSPVDRGFTEAFF. The chain carries TRBV28 and TRBJ1-1; 10 bases are a match to TRBD1. The CDR3 runs 15 residues. V shed 5 bases and J 4 bases; nucleotides not matched to a gene: 7. Germline values: CDR1 MDHEN, CDR2 SYDVKM.

The chain combines TRBV24-1 with TRBJ2-1; D is ambiguous. Germline V gene data show CDR1 as KGHDR and CDR2 as SFDVKD. The CDR3 totals 13 residues. V was clipped by 0 bases and J by 9 bases, with 8 bases between them. As DNA, the CDR3 is TGTGCCACCAGTGATTTGTTGGGAATTGAGCAGTTCTTC. It specifies CATSDLLGIEQFF.

The table lists this clonotype with a few counts. V is TRBV20-1 and J is TRBJ2-2; no clear D. The CDR3 consists of 12 residues. Germline-derived CDR1 and CDR2 are DFQATT and SNEGSKA (reference sequence). Between the trimmed V and J ends, which lost 6 bases and 4 bases, there was a span of 9 bases. In DNA form, the CDR3 reads TGCAGTGCCAGGACCAGCACCGGGGAGCTGTTTTTT. Translated, it gives CSARTSTGELFF.

Concerning this clonotype itself: A read error may account for a junction end that differs from germline. The CDR3: CASSLGTTPGELSF. The CDR3 coding sequence is TGTGCCAGCAGCTTAGGGACCACCCCCGGGGAGCTGTCTTTT. The chain carries TRBV7-9 and TRBJ2-2, with D possibly TRBD2 on 5 matching bases. Germline CDR1 reads SEHNR; CDR2 reads FQNEAQ (reference sequence). The CDR3 runs to 14 residues.

In its sample, this clonotype was seen a few times. This chain connects TRBV11-1 to TRBJ2-3; the D call may be TRBD1 or TRBD2 (5 bases each). The CDR3 is 18 residues long. The V gene lost 5 bases and the J gene lost 1 base, with 22 bases spanning the gap. The germline V gene has CDR1 SGHAT and CDR2 FQDESV (reference sequence). CDR3: CASSEFGRGRDGTDTQYF. CDR3 in DNA: TGTGCCAGCAGCGAGTTTGGTCGGGGAAGGGACGGCACAGATACGCAGTATTTT. The whole variable domain, remainder taken from reference TRBV11-1 and TRBJ2-3, is EAEVAQSPRYKITEKSQAVAFWCDPISGHATLYWYRQILGQGPELLVQFQDESVVDDSQLPKDRFSAERLKGVDSTLKIQPAELGDSAMYLCASSEFGRGRDGTDTQYFGPGTRLTVL.

This clonotype was found many times. The chain combines TRBV20-1 with TRBJ1-5, with no clear D. Germline loops: CDR1 DFQATT, CDR2 SNEGSKA (reference sequence). The CDR3 contains 13 residues. The germline V and J ends were trimmed by 2 bases and 2 bases, with 7 bases remaining between them. The CDR3 reads CSARPWGNQPQHF. In DNA, the CDR3 is TGCAGTGCTAGACCCTGGGGCAATCAGCCCCAGCATTTT.

This clonotype was detected only a few times. This rearrangement joins TRBV29-1 to TRBJ2-3; D ambiguous. The CDR3 has 12 amino acids. V gave up 2 bases and J gave up 2 bases, with 5 bases separating them. Per germline, CDR1 SQVTM and CDR2 ANQGSEA. CDR3 DNA: TGCAGCGTTGAACAGACCACAGATACGCAGTATTTT. This encodes CSVEQTTDTQYF.

This clonotype was counted many times. The chain recombines TRBV12-3 or TRBV12-4 with TRBJ2-7; possible D gene TRBD2, 5 bases. The CDR3 consists of 17 residues. V dropped 2 bases and J dropped 5 bases, with 22 bases sitting between them. CDR3 DNA sequence: TGTGCCAGCAGTTTATCCGGCCGACCGGGGAGCCCCAACGAGCAGTACTTC. It codes for CASSLSGRPGSPNEQYF.

The rearrangement links TRBV7-2 to TRBJ2-7; no firm D call. The CDR3 contains 14 residues. Trimming shortened V by 3 bases and J by 2 bases, and 11 bases separated the two germline ends. Germline lookup yields CDR1 SGHTA and CDR2 FQGNSA. CDR3 sequence: CASSFAGLAYEQYF. The CDR3 nucleotides are TGTGCCAGCAGCTTCGCCGGGTTGGCCTACGAGCAGTACTTC.

This chain uses TRBV12-3 or TRBV12-4 with TRBJ1-2; maybe TRBD1 (6 bases). The length of the CDR3 is 16 residues. Trimming took off 4 bases at V and 5 bases at J, with 20 bases between the two ends. CDR3 region: CASSYLGGGGLYGYTF. CDR3 bases: TGTGCCAGCAGTTACCTCGGAGGTGGGGGGCTGTATGGCTACACCTTC.

The rearrangement links TRBV24-1 to TRBJ2-1; possibly TRBD1 for D (5 bases). Germline V CDR1 and CDR2: KGHDR, SFDVKD. The CDR3 contains 13 residues. Trimming shortened V by 0 bases and J by 8 bases, and 7 bases separated the two germline ends. In DNA, the CDR3 is TGTGCCACCAGTGATTTGAGGGGCTATGAGCAGTTCTTC. Translating it yields CATSDLRGYEQFF.

The sample holds many counts of this clonotype. The chain joins TRBV29-1 to TRBJ2-7, with 10 bases that match TRBD1. Germline V gene lookup returns CDR1 SQVTM and CDR2 ANQGSEA. Unmatched junction bases numbered 8, after V lost 6 bases and J lost 6 bases. This CDR3 is 13 amino acids long. The CDR3 spells CSVNSGTGAEQYF. The CDR3, as DNA: TGCAGCGTAAACTCCGGGACAGGGGCCGAGCAGTACTTC.

The chain links TRBV7-7 to TRBJ2-1, with D perhaps matching TRBD1 (5 bases). The CDR3 contains 14 residues. Looked up from germline, CDR1 is SSHAT and CDR2 is FNYEAQ (reference sequence). Deletions cut 5 bases from V and 6 bases from J, with 14 bases between. CDR3 sequence: CASSPRVGVNEQFF. In DNA, the CDR3 is TGTGCCAGCAGCCCCCGCGTAGGGGTCAATGAGCAGTTCTTC. Together with reference TRBV7-7 and TRBJ2-1, the CDR3 gives the full variable domain: GAGVSQSPRYKVTKRGQDVTLRCDPISSHATLYWYQQALGQGPEFLTYFNYEAQPDKSGLPSDRFSAERPEGSISTLTIQRTEQRDSAMYRCASSPRVGVNEQFFGPGTRLTVL.